Below, 32 T cell receptor beta chains from the same sample are listed, as sequenced in a study of tissue T cells after allogeneic stem cell transplantation. Steroid-refractory graft-versus-host disease after allogeneic hematopoietic cell transplant qualified adults for prospective research-autopsy enrollment. Clones were sequenced by immunoSEQ multiplex PCR, and TCRdb holds only the in-frame ones, with some missing. The sample consists of around 2,500 clones, approximately 70% of them appearing once. Specimen: colon tissue, collected at autopsy. The receptors stem from a male patient at least 60 years old with steroid-refractory graft-versus-host disease after an allogeneic stem cell transplant. Some T cells may be graft donor cells.

The sample holds one count of this clone. This chain uses TRBV28 with TRBJ2-7, with a weak D call TRBD1 (6 bases). The ends were cut back, 6 bases at V and 1 base at J, with 19 bases in the middle. CDR1 is MDHEN, CDR2 SYDVKM, per germline. This CDR3 has 16 amino acids. In DNA, the CDR3 is TGTGCCAGCAGAACTACCGGGGACACCTATTCCTACGAGCAGTACTTC. Amino acid sequence: CASRTTGDTYSYEQYF.

The chain uses TRBV9 and TRBJ2-1; the D gene is possibly TRBD1 (6 bases). Trimming left V 0 bases short and J 4 bases short, with 14 bases between. This CDR3 is 16 amino acids long. Germline loops: CDR1 SGDLS, CDR2 YYNGEE. In nucleotides, the CDR3 is TGTGCCAGCAGCGTAGGTCCGAGACAGGAATACAATGAGCAGTTCTTC. This encodes CASSVGPRQEYNEQFF.

The chain has TRBV10-3 and TRBJ1-2; 7 positions match TRBD1. CDR3 length: 15 residues. Per germline, CDR1 ENHRY and CDR2 SYGVKD. The V segment lost 4 bases and the J segment 6 bases; nucleotides outside the gene matches: 11. The CDR3 nucleotides are TGTGCCATCAGTGGCCCCGACAGGGACTTAGATGGCTACACCTTC. This codes for CAISGPDRDLDGYTF.

The chain combines TRBV20-1 with TRBJ2-3, with a possible D match to TRBD2 (5 bases). Per the germline V gene, CDR1 is DFQATT and CDR2 is SNEGSKA (reference sequence). Deletions cut 5 bases from V and 9 bases from J, with 12 bases between. This CDR3 has 11 residues. CDR3 in DNA: TGCAGTGCTGACTTAAGAGGGACGCAGTATTTT. It specifies CSADLRGTQYF.

The chain couples TRBV6-6 to TRBJ1-2, with TRBD1 as a possible D gene (5 bases). CDR1 is MNHNY and CDR2 is SVGAGI in the germline V gene (reference sequence). Trimming left V 6 bases short and J 6 bases short, with 20 bases between. There are 15 residues in the CDR3. CDR3 DNA sequence: TGTGCCAGCAGCAACTCGGGCCGGGACGGGAATGGCTACACCTTC. It encodes CASSNSGRDGNGYTF.

V is TRBV10-1 and J is TRBJ2-3, with D unresolved. The CDR3 totals 15 residues. Per the germline V gene, CDR1 is WNHNN and CDR2 is SYGVQD (reference sequence). V was cut by 8 bases and J by 5 bases, with 20 bases left in between. The CDR3 protein is CASSPRRGAKDTQYF. The CDR3 nucleotides are TGCGCCAGCTCCCCCCGGCGAGGAGCCAAAGATACGCAGTATTTT.

The chain carries TRBV6-6 and TRBJ1-5; D gene ambiguous. V dropped 4 bases and J dropped 10 bases, with 14 bases sitting between them. CDR1 is MNHNY and CDR2 is SVGAGI in the germline V gene (reference sequence). The CDR3 spans 13 residues. The CDR3 loop reads CASSSGDRSPQHF. The DNA for the CDR3 is TGTGCCAGCAGTTCGGGAGATCGCTCACCCCAGCATTTT.

This chain links TRBV19 with TRBJ1-2; D remains ambiguous. Germline-derived CDR1 and CDR2 are LNHDA and SQIVND (reference sequence). V shed 3 bases and J shed 4 bases, with 9 bases lying between them. The CDR3 is 13 residues long. CDR3: CASSMRQSYGYTF. The CDR3 DNA is TGTGCCAGTAGTATGAGGCAGAGCTATGGCTACACCTTC.

The rearrangement uses TRBV18 and TRBJ2-2, with a tentative D call TRBD2 (6 bases). This CDR3 has 13 amino acids. The germline V gene has CDR1 KGHSH and CDR2 LQKENI. The ends were cut back, 2 bases at V and 6 bases at J, with 7 bases in the middle. CDR3 nucleotides: TGTGCCAGCTCACCAAGGAGGGCCGGGGAGCTGTTTTTT. Its translation: CASSPRRAGELFF.

This clone was recorded a few times. V gene TRBV5-5 combines with J gene TRBJ1-4; D gene uncertain. The CDR3 contains 14 residues. Looked up from germline, CDR1 is SGHKS and CDR2 is YYEKEE (reference sequence). V gave up 0 bases and J gave up 8 bases, with 11 bases separating them. The chain's CDR3 is CASSLGALREKLFF. The CDR3 coding sequence is TGTGCCAGCAGCTTGGGGGCGTTAAGAGAAAAACTGTTTTTT.

The chain joins TRBV18 to TRBJ2-1, with 11 bases lining up with TRBD2. The germline gives CDR1 KGHSH, CDR2 LQKENI. The CDR3 extends over 20 amino acids. The trim removed 2 bases at V and 7 bases at J, leaving 19 bases unmatched. The CDR3 loop reads CASSPSSPGLAATSRNEQFF. In DNA, the CDR3 is TGTGCCAGCTCACCATCCTCCCCGGGACTAGCGGCCACATCTAGAAATGAGCAGTTCTTC.

The chain links TRBV29-1 to TRBJ2-3; D gene uncertain. Trimming stripped 4 bases from V and 2 bases from J, with 7 bases between. The CDR3 is 12 residues long. Per the germline V gene, CDR1 is SQVTM and CDR2 is ANQGSEA. The CDR3 loop reads CSVGSYTDTQYF. The CDR3 coding sequence is TGCAGCGTTGGATCCTACACAGATACGCAGTATTTT.

V is TRBV7-2 and J is TRBJ1-2; 7 bases match TRBD1. The CDR3 spans 14 residues. J was trimmed by 8 bases and V by 1 base; bases with no gene match: 7. The germline V gene has CDR1 SGHTA and CDR2 FQGNSA. The CDR3 spells CASSLDRGLRGYTF. CDR3 bases: TGTGCCAGCAGCTTAGACAGGGGACTAAGAGGCTACACCTTC.

Only a few counts were recorded for this clone. The chain is built from TRBV7-3 and TRBJ1-5; D is ambiguous. This CDR3 is built from 13 residues. Per the germline V gene, CDR1 is SGHTA and CDR2 is FQGTGA. The V end was cut by 2 bases, the J end by 6 bases, with 8 bases between. The CDR3 nucleotides read TGTGCCAGCAGCTTAGACCCAGGTCAGCCCCAGCATTTT. Protein sequence: CASSLDPGQPQHF.

The chain employs TRBV19 and TRBJ1-6, with D unclear. Per germline, CDR1 LNHDA and CDR2 SQIVND (reference sequence). Trimming stripped 1 base from V and 12 bases from J, with 4 bases between. The CDR3 has 11 amino acids. The CDR3 DNA reads as TGTGCCAGTAGTATAGGGGGACCCCTCCACTTT. Amino acids: CASSIGGPLHF. The entire variable domain, with the rest obtained from reference TRBV19 and TRBJ1-6, is as follows: DGGITQSPKYLFRKEGQNVTLSCEQNLNHDAMYWYRQDPGQGLRLIYYSQIVNDFQKGDIAEGYSVSREKKESFPLTVTSAQKNPTAFYLCASSIGGPLHFGNGTRLTVT.

The chain has TRBV20-1 and TRBJ2-5; D remains ambiguous. The CDR3 runs to 11 residues. From germline, CDR1 is DFQATT and CDR2 SNEGSKA (reference sequence). The CDR3 DNA reads as TGCAGGATGGCAGGTCAAGAGACCCAGTACTTC. Encoded protein: CRMAGQETQYF.

The sample holds one count of this clone. J is TRBJ2-1 and V is TRBV7-2, with 8 bases identical to TRBD2. Germline V gene lookup returns CDR1 SGHTA and CDR2 FQGNSA. The V and J ends lost 6 bases and 5 bases, in that order; junction bases with no gene match: 9. This CDR3 has 15 amino acids. CDR3: CASSLSGGAHNEQFF. In DNA, the CDR3 is TGTGCCAGCAGTCTATCGGGGGGGGCCCACAATGAGCAGTTCTTC.

This clone has a single count. The chain is built from TRBV7-9 and TRBJ1-5; TRBD1 is a possible D gene (6 bases). The CDR3 length is 16 residues. Trimming pared 5 bases from V and 6 bases from J, leaving 20 bases between. From germline, CDR1 is SEHNR and CDR2 FQNEAQ (reference sequence). This CDR3 reads CASSPLTGIGRQPQHF. In DNA form, the CDR3 reads TGTGCCAGCAGCCCGCTCACAGGGATCGGACGTCAGCCCCAGCATTTT.

The chain uses TRBV6-2 or TRBV6-3 and TRBJ1-2; D is ambiguous. The CDR3 runs to 14 residues. V lost 5 bases, J lost 4 bases, and 14 bases lay in between. Germline V lookup: CDR1 MNHEY, CDR2 SVGEGT. The CDR3 bases are TGTGCCAGCAGTCCCCACATTCCAGTCTATGGCTACACCTTC. It codes for CASSPHIPVYGYTF.

This clone occurred a few times. V gene TRBV6-4 combines with J gene TRBJ2-1, with 10 bases lining up with TRBD1. V was clipped by 4 bases and J by 0 bases; unmatched bases: 0. CDR3 length equals 15 residues. Germline V gene data show CDR1 as MRHNA and CDR2 as SNTAGT. Written as DNA, the CDR3 is TGTGCCAGCAGTGGGACAGGGGGCTCCTACAATGAGCAGTTCTTC. As protein: CASSGTGGSYNEQFF.

This clone was counted a few times. The chain uses TRBV9 and TRBJ1-1; 8 bases map to TRBD1. The CDR3 is 15 amino acids. The J segment lost 1 base and the V segment lost 3 bases, leaving 5 bases of the junction unmatched. Germline CDR1 and CDR2: SGDLS and YYNGEE. DNA of the CDR3: TGTGCCAGCAGCGCCAAACAGGGGGGGAACACTGAAGCTTTCTTT. Its protein product is CASSAKQGGNTEAFF.

This clone was recorded a few times. This specimen includes other DNA sequences encoding the same CDR3. V usage is TRBV28 and J usage is TRBJ1-2; D uncertain. The CDR3 sequence is 10 residues long. V gave up 6 bases and J gave up 4 bases, with 3 bases separating them. Germline V gene data show CDR1 as MDHEN and CDR2 as SYDVKM. CDR3 coding DNA: TGTGCCAGCAGCCTCTATGGCTACACCTTC. Amino acids: CASSLYGYTF.

The genes are TRBV19 and TRBJ2-7, with TRBD1 matching 9 bases. Germline lookup yields CDR1 LNHDA and CDR2 SQIVND (reference sequence). V lost 4 bases to trimming and J lost 4 bases; unmatched junction nucleotides: 8. This CDR3 is 15 amino acids long. The CDR3 nucleotides are TGTGCCAGTAGTAGCATAGGACAGGGGATTTACGAGCAGTACTTC. Protein sequence: CASSSIGQGIYEQYF.

This clone was seen a handful of times. The gene calls are TRBV4-2 and TRBJ1-2, with 7 bases lining up with TRBD1. Trimming at V came to 0 bases and at J to 4 bases, leaving 5 bases not matched to a gene. CDR1 LGHNA and CDR2 YNFKEQ come from the germline V gene. The CDR3 consists of 15 residues. CDR3 in amino acids: CASSQDRTGPYGYTF. The DNA of the CDR3 is TGTGCCAGCAGCCAAGACCGGACAGGCCCCTATGGCTACACCTTC.

The genes are TRBV6-4 and TRBJ2-1, with 7 nucleotides matching TRBD2. The CDR3 loop spans 14 amino acids. CDR1 is MRHNA and CDR2 is SNTAGT in the germline V gene. Trimming removed 4 bases from V and 7 bases from J; junction bases left unmatched: 7. The CDR3 loop is CASSGGAGENEQFF. The CDR3 DNA reads as TGTGCCAGCAGTGGCGGGGCGGGGGAGAATGAGCAGTTCTTC.

The CDR3 bases are TGTGCCAGAAGCTTTCAGGGGAGTAGGGGCAATCAGCCCCAGCATTTT. It translates to CARSFQGSRGNQPQHF. V is TRBV7-5 and J is TRBJ1-5; the D call in the table, TRBD1, was not verified against the DNA. TRBV7-5 is labeled a pseudogene. CDR3 size: 16 residues.

The chain uses TRBV5-1 and TRBJ2-5; D not resolved. The CDR3 has 13 residues. V lost 2 bases, J lost 5 bases, and 10 bases lay in between. Germline V gene sequence: CDR1 SGHRS, CDR2 YFSETQ. Here the CDR3 reads CASSLRGDETQYF. The CDR3 DNA follows: TGCGCCAGCAGCTTACGCGGTGATGAGACCCAGTACTTC.

The chain recombines TRBV24-1 with TRBJ2-1; 9 bases line up with TRBD2. This CDR3 contains 19 residues. V lost 0 bases, J lost 0 bases, and 8 bases stayed unmatched. Germline V lookup: CDR1 KGHDR, CDR2 SFDVKD. The CDR3 DNA reads as TGTGCCACCAGTGATTTGGTTAGCGGGGGCCTCAGCTCCTACAATGAGCAGTTCTTC. Its translation is CATSDLVSGGLSSYNEQFF.

The chain carries TRBV2 and TRBJ1-4; 7 nucleotides align to TRBD1. Looked up from germline, CDR1 is SNHLY and CDR2 is FYNNEI. This CDR3 has 14 residues. With V trimmed by 2 bases and J by 8 bases, 5 bases remained unmatched. In DNA, the CDR3 is TGTGCCAGCAGTGAAAACAGGGGAAGCGAAAAACTGTTTTTT. Protein: CASSENRGSEKLFF.

This clone turned up a few times. The chain employs TRBV10-3 and TRBJ2-3; tentatively, D is TRBD1 (6 bases). The germline V gene encodes CDR1 ENHRY and CDR2 SYGVKD. The CDR3 is 15 amino acids. Trimming removed 4 bases from V and 3 bases from J, with 14 bases in between. CDR3 sequence (DNA): TGTGCCATCAGTGTCGACAGGATAAGGACAGATACGCAGTATTTT. Translating it yields CAISVDRIRTDTQYF.

The chain uses TRBV6-5 and TRBJ1-1; D ambiguous. Trimming left V 5 bases short and J 1 base short, with 8 bases between. The CDR3 spans 13 residues. From germline, CDR1 is MNHEY and CDR2 SVGAGI. The CDR3 nucleotides read TGTGCCAGCAGTCCCACACCGAACACTGAAGCTTTCTTT. It is translated as CASSPTPNTEAFF.

This clone was seen a handful of times. The chain links TRBV19 to TRBJ1-3, with 9 bases that match TRBD1. Germline trimming cut 8 bases from V and 0 bases from J; bases unmatched to any gene: 5. This CDR3 comprises 15 residues. Germline assignment: CDR1 LNHDA and CDR2 SQIVND (reference sequence). The CDR3 bases are TGTGCCAGTGGGGGGACAGGGTACTCTGGAAACACCATATATTTT. Protein product: CASGGTGYSGNTIYF.